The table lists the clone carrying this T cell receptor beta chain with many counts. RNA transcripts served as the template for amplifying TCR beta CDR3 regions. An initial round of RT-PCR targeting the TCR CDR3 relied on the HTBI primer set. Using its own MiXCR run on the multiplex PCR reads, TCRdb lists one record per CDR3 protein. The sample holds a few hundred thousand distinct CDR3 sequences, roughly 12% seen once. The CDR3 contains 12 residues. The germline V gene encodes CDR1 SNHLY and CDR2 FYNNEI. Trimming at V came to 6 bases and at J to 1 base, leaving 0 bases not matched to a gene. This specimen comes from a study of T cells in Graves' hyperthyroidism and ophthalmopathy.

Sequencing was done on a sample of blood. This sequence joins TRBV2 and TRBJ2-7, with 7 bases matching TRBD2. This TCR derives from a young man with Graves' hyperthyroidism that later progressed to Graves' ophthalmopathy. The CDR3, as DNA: TGTGCCAGCAGGGGGGGGTCCTACGAGCAGTACTTC. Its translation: CASRGGSYEQYF.